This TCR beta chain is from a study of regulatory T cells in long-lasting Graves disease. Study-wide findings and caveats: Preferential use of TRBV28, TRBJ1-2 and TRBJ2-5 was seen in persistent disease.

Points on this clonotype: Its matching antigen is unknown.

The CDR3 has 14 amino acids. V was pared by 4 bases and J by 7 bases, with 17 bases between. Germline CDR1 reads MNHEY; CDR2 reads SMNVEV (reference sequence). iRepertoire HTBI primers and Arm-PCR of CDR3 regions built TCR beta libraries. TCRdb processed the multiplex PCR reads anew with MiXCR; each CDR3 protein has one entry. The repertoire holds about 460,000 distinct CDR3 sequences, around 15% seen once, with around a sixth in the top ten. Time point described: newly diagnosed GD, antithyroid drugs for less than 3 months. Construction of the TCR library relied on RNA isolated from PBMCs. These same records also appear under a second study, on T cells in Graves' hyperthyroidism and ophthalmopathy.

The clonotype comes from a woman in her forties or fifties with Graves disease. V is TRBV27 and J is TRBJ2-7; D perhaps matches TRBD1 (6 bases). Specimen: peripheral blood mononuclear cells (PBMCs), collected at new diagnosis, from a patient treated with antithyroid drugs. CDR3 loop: CASSYQGRSDEQYF. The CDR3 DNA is TGTGCCAGCAGTTACCAGGGGAGATCGGATGAGCAGTACTTC.